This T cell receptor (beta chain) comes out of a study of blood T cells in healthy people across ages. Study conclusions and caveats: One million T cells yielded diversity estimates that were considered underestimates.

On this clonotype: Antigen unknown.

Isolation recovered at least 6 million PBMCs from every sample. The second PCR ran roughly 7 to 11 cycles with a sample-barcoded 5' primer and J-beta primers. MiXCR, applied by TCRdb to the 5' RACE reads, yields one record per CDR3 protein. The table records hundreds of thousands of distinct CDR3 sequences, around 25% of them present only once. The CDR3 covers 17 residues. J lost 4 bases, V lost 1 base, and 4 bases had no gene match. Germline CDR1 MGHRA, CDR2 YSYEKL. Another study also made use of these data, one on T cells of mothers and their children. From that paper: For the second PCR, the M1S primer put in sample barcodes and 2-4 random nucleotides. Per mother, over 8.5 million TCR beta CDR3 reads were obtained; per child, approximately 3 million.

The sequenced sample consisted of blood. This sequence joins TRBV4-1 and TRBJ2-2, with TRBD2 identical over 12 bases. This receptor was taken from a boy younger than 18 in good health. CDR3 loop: CASSQGLAGAGTGELFF. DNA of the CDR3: TGCGCCAGCAGCCAAGGACTAGCGGGAGCGGGCACCGGGGAGCTGTTTTTT.